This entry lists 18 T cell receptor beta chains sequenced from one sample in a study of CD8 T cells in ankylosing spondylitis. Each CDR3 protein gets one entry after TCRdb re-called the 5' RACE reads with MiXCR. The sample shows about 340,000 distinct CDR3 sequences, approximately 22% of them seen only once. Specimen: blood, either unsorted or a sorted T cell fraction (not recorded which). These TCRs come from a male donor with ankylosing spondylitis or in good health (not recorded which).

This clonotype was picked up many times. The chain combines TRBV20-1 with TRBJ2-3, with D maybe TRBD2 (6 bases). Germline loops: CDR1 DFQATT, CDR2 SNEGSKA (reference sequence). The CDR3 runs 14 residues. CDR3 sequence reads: CRTWAAGYTDTQYF. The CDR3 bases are TGCCGCACTTGGGCGGCGGGGTACACAGATACGCAGTATTTT.

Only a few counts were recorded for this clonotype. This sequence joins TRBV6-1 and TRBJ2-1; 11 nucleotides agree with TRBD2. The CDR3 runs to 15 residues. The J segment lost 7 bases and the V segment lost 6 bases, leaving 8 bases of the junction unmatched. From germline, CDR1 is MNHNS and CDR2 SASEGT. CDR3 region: CASSVAGGPRNEQFF. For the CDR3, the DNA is TGTGCCAGCAGCGTAGCGGGGGGGCCGAGGAATGAGCAGTTCTTC.

CDR3 amino acids: CASSPGLAGASYQETQYF. The CDR3 bases are TGTGCCAGCAGCCCTGGACTAGCGGGGGCCTCGTACCAAGAGACCCAGTACTTC. The rearrangement uses TRBV12-3 or TRBV12-4 and TRBJ2-5; TRBD2 matches 13 bases. V lost 6 bases to trimming and J lost 0 bases; unmatched junction nucleotides: 10. The CDR3 length is 18 residues.

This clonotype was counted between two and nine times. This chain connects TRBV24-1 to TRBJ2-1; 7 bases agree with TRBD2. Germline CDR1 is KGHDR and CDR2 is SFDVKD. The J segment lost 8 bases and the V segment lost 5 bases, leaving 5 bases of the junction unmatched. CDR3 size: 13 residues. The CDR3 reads CATSGQGGYEQFF. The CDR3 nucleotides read TGTGCCACCAGTGGTCAGGGAGGGTATGAGCAGTTCTTC.

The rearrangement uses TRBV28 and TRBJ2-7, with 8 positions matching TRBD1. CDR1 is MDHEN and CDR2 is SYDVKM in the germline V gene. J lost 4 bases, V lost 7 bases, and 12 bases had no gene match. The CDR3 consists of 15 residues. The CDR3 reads CASKGTRTGRYEQYF. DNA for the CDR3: TGTGCCAGCAAGGGGACAAGGACAGGGCGGTACGAGCAGTACTTC.

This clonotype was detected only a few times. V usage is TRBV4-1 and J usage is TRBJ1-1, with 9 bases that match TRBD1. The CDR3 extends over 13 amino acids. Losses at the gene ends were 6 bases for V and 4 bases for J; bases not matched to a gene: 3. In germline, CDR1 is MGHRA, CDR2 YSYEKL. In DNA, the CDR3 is TGCGCCAGCAGGCCGGACAGGGGCACTGAAGCTTTCTTT. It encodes CASRPDRGTEAFF.

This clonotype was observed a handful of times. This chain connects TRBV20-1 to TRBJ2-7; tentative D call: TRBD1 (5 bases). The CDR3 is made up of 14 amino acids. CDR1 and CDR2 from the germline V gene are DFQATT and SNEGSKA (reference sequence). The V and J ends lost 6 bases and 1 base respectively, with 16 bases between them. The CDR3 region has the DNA TGCAGTGCCCCTTGGGGCGGATTGTCCTACGAGCAGTACTTC. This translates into CSAPWGGLSYEQYF.

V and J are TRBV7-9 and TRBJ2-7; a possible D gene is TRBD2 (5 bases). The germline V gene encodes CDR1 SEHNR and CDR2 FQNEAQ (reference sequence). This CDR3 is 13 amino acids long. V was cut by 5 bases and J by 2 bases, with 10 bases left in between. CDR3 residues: CASSRSGTYEQYF. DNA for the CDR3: TGTGCCAGCAGCCGGTCGGGGACCTACGAGCAGTACTTC.

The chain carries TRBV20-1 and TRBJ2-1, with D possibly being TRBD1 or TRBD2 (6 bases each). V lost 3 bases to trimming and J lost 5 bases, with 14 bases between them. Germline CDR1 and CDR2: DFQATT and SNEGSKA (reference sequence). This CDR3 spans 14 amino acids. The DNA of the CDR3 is TGCAGTGCTAGTTTGGGGGGCAGCAACAATGAGCAGTTCTTC. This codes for CSASLGGSNNEQFF.

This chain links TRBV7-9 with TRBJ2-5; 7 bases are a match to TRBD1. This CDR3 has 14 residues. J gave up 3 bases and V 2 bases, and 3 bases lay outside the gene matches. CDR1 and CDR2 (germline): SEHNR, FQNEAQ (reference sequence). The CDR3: CASSLKGTEETQYF. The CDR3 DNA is TGTGCCAGCAGCTTAAAAGGGACAGAAGAGACCCAGTACTTC.

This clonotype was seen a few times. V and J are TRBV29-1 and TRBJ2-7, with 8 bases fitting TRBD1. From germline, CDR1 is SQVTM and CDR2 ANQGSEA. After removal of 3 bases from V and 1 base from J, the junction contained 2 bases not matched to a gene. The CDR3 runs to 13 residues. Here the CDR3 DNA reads TGCAGCGTTGAGGGACAGGAGTCCTACGAGCAGTACTTC. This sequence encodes CSVEGQESYEQYF.

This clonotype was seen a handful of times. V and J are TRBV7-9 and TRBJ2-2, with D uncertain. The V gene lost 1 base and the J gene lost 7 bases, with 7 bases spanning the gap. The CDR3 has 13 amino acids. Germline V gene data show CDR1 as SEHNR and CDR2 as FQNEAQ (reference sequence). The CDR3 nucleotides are TGTGCCAGCAGCTTAGGCAGCAGCGGGGAGCTGTTTTTT. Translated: CASSLGSSGELFF. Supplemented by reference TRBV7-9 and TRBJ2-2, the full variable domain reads DTGVSQNPRHKITKRGQNVTFRCDPISEHNRLYWYRQTLGQGPEFLTYFQNEAQLEKSRLLSDRFSAERPKGSFSTLEIQRTEQGDSAMYLCASSLGSSGELFFGEGSRLTVL.

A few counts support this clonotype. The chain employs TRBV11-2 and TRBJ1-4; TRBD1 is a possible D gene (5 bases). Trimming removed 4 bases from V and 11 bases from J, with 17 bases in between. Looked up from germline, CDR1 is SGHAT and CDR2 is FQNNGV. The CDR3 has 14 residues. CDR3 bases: TGTGCCAGCAGCTCGGGACCAATAGGTGCGAAACTGTTTTTT. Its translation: CASSSGPIGAKLFF.

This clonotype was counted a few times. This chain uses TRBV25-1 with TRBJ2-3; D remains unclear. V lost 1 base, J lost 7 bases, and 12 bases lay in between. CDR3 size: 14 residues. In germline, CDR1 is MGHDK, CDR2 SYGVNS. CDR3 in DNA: TGTGCCAGCAGTGAATTCCATCAGGAGAATACGCAGTATTTT. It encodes CASSEFHQENTQYF.

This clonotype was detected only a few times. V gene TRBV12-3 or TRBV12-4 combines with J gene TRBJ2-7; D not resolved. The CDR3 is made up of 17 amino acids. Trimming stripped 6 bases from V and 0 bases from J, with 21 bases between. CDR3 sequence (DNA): TGTGCCAGCAGCCCCCTGCTGGGCTCAAGAAGCTCCTACGAGCAGTACTTC. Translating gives CASSPLLGSRSSYEQYF.

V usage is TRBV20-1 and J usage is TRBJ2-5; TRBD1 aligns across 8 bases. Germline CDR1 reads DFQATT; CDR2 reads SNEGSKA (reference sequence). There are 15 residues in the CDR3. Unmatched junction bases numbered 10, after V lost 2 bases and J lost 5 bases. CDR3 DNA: TGCAGTGCTAGATGGGGCAGGGGGCGCGCGGAGACCCAGTACTTC. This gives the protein CSARWGRGRAETQYF.

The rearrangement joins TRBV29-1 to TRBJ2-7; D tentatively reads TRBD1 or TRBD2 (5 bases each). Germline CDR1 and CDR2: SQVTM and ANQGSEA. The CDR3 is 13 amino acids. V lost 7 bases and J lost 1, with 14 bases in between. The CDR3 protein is CSARDGPSYEQYF. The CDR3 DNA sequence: TGCAGCGCACGGGACGGTCCTTCCTACGAGCAGTACTTC.

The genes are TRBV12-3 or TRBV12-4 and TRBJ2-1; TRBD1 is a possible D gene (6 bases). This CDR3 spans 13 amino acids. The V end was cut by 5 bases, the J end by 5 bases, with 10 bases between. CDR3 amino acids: CASSPDRNNEQFF. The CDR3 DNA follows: TGTGCCAGCAGTCCGGACAGAAACAATGAGCAGTTCTTC.